What follows are 6 T cell receptor beta chains derived from one specimen sequenced in a study of T cell responses to AZD1222 COVID-19 vaccine. Sequencing was performed with immunoSEQ multiplex PCR; in TCRdb, only in-frame clones are kept and a portion is missing. The sample lists some 100,000 clones; around 87% were seen once. The sample in question was peripheral blood, obtained 28 days after the second AZD1222 dose. The receptors shown here come from an adult who received the AZD1222 COVID-19 vaccine.

This clone appeared a single time. V is TRBV7-9 and J is TRBJ2-1; no definite D call. The CDR3 totals 12 residues. The V and J ends lost 7 bases and 8 bases respectively, with 12 bases between them. CDR1 is SEHNR and CDR2 is FQNEAQ in the germline V gene (reference sequence). The CDR3 reads CASTARNYEQFF. The CDR3, as DNA: TGTGCCAGCACGGCAAGAAACTATGAGCAGTTCTTC. Full variable domain (outside the CDR3, taken from reference TRBV7-9 and TRBJ2-1): DTGVSQNPRHKITKRGQNVTFRCDPISEHNRLYWYRQTLGQGPEFLTYFQNEAQLEKSRLLSDRFSAERPKGSFSTLEIQRTEQGDSAMYLCASTARNYEQFFGPGTRLTVL.

The chain is built from TRBV5-1 and TRBJ1-2; TRBD1 matches at 7 bases. The germline V gene encodes CDR1 SGHRS and CDR2 YFSETQ. The CDR3 extends over 15 amino acids. With 2 bases clipped from V and 4 bases from J, the junction kept 8 bases outside the gene matches. The CDR3 sequence: CASSFGGGGVYGYTF. CDR3 coding DNA: TGCGCCAGCAGCTTCGGAGGGGGCGGCGTCTATGGCTACACCTTC.

The chain is built from TRBV10-3 and TRBJ2-7, with a tentative D call TRBD1 (5 bases). Germline V gene data show CDR1 as ENHRY and CDR2 as SYGVKD. The CDR3 loop spans 16 amino acids. With 4 bases removed from V and 5 bases from J, the gap between germline ends came to 21 bases. The CDR3 loop is CAISAREGREDNEQYF. The CDR3 DNA follows: TGTGCCATCAGTGCCCGAGAAGGCAGGGAAGACAACGAGCAGTACTTC.

The rearrangement joins TRBV23-1 to TRBJ2-1; D is uncertain. TRBV23-1 is treated as an ORF (open reading frame) with a function not yet certain. The CDR3 has 12 residues. The V and J ends lost 4 bases and 11 bases respectively, with 12 bases between them. CDR3 sequence: CASSPESVKQFF. The CDR3, as DNA: TGCGCCAGCAGTCCGGAAAGCGTTAAGCAGTTCTTC.

V and J are TRBV6-5 and TRBJ1-3; TRBD1 is a possible D gene (6 bases). The germline gives CDR1 MNHEY, CDR2 SVGAGI. The CDR3 has 14 amino acids. V gave up 4 bases and J gave up 0 bases, with 7 bases separating them. The CDR3 DNA follows: TGTGCCAGCAGTTGGGACAACTCTGGAAACACCATATATTTT. Protein product: CASSWDNSGNTIYF.

The V gene is TRBV19, the J gene TRBJ1-1; D is uncertain. The V gene's germline CDR1 is LNHDA and CDR2 SQIVND (reference sequence). V was shortened by 3 bases and J by 4 bases, with 9 bases between the two germline ends. The CDR3 spans 13 residues. In nucleotides, the CDR3 is TGTGCCAGTAGTATGATTCGGGGCACTGAAGCTTTCTTT. Residues: CASSMIRGTEAFF.